This TCR beta chain is drawn from a study of shared clonotypes between healthy human individuals. Across the study: Per donor, CD8 memory used one plate, CD8 naive used two, CD4 memory used three and CD4 naive used three.

Germline V CDR1 and CDR2: MDHEN, SYDVKM. The CDR3 length is 19 residues. Deletions cut 4 bases from V and 4 bases from J, with 26 bases between. Naivety among CD8 cells was defined by CD45RO negativity and positive CCR7 selection, thereby excluding terminally differentiated effector memory CD45RA+ cells. Study-wide findings and caveats: Lower generation probabilities were found for non-shared clonotypes than for those shared by all four donors. Sampling used blood alone; tissue repertoires probably differ.

Data came from immunoSEQ multiplex PCR; TCRdb stores just in-frame clones and leaves some out. Among about 2.1 million clones, around 93% were seen once, and the ten largest hold more than 1.5%. On this clone: Its antigen is still unknown.

The chain joins TRBV28 to TRBJ2-1; maybe TRBD2 (5 bases). The TCR sequence derives from a man aged 18 to 29 in good health. Some clones in this sample may be carry-over from other donors' samples. The specimen sequenced was naive CD8+ T cells from PBMCs. In nucleotides, the CDR3 is TGTGCCAGCAGTTGGGCCAGGCGCCTTCCGGAGGCGAAATACAATGAGCAGTTCTTC. Encoded protein: CASSWARRLPEAKYNEQFF. The full variable domain, with the rest looked up from reference TRBV28 and TRBJ2-1, is DVKVTQSSRYLVKRTGEKVFLECVQDMDHENMFWYRQDPGLGLRLIYFSYDVKMKEKGDIPEGYSVSREKKERFSLILESASTNQTSMYLCASSWARRLPEAKYNEQFFGPGTRLTVL.